Detailed here is one T cell receptor beta chain. CDR3 length: 13 amino acids. Trimming removed 1 base from V and 3 bases from J, with 7 bases in between. Germline values: CDR1 SGHRS, CDR2 YFSETQ. Here immunoSEQ multiplex PCR was the method, and the copy in TCRdb shows in-frame clones only, minus some. Counted here are 140,000 to 150,000 clones, approximately 92% occurring once; the ten biggest clones make up less than 4%. The data were obtained in a study of blood T cell repertoires in COVID-19. Study information: The analysed material was cDNA or gDNA that came from T cells, B-cell-depleted T cells, or PBMCs.

The J gene is TRBJ2-5, the V gene TRBV5-1; D uncertain. The sequenced sample was peripheral blood. The clonotype originates from a woman aged 60 to 75 with active COVID-19. The chain's CDR3 is CASSLNSKETQYF. The CDR3 coding sequence is TGCGCCAGCAGCTTGAACAGCAAAGAGACCCAGTACTTC.